One TCR beta chain is described in this entry. The clone's antigen remains unknown. No much larger clone is present one base from it, and per-base qualities are unavailable. The same CDR3 arises from other DNA sequences in this sample as well. V lost 3 bases and J lost 0 bases, and the count of bases not matched to a germline gene is 2. The CDR3 holds 15 amino acids from the cysteine to the phenylalanine. CDR3 DNA is the only sequence kept; it has 45 bases, read in frame from the first base. The germline V gene gives CDR1 as MRHNA and CDR2 as SNTAGT. This entry comes from a study of cytomegalovirus exposure and HLA in healthy donors (dated by TCRdb to 2016 to 2017). Some background on the complete study: An earlier analysis of 587 of the donors reported about 250 Gb of sequence data and some 100 million unique TCR beta sequences from approximately 180 million T cells. An early release covering just under 650 HLA-typed donors comprised approximately 290 gigabases of sequencing data and tens of millions of unique TCR sequences. Because of strong linkage in the cohort, five DR-DQ haplotypes were treated as single units for association and clustering. On average, about 200,000 unique TCR beta nucleotide sequences were sequenced per donor among more than 350 genotyped donors of the cohort, with around 19% of those sequences being non-productive. All discovery cohort repertoires had been generated using a single sequencing platform. HLA typing included class I and class II loci at four-digit resolution. To decide whether each TCR beta V gene segment behaved as functional or pseudogenic, an earlier analysis of some 600 of the donors relied on high-throughput TCR beta sequencing. The study was designed to test whether signatures of past pathogen exposure could be identified by cataloging public T cell receptors. A later analysis re-analyzed previously published TCR beta repertoires from 550 to 700 donors and added high-resolution HLA genotyping to study TCR occurrence patterns. The study combined high-throughput TCR immunosequencing, statistical association of individual TCRs with disease status, and machine learning to predict cytomegalovirus infection status. Of the 350 to 450 genotyped donors, approximately 83% fell in the genetic ancestry cluster associated with self-reported Caucasian donors. The number of typed donors differed by locus: about 629-630 for A, B, C, DRB1 and DQB1; approximately 520 for DQA1; roughly 600 for DPA1; and about 450 for DPB1. Donor age, sex, ethnicity and CMV serostatus were compiled alongside the repertoire data. The later analysis used no new phenotypic data to find candidate immune exposures, relying instead on TCR beta sequences and their occurrence across donors. The T cell repertoires of some 670 subjects were profiled by immunosequencing and related to cytomegalovirus serostatus. Along with the roughly 610-subject first cohort, a separate validation cohort of over a hundred different subjects was used. A later genetic analysis took genome-wide SNP genotypes for about 55% of the roughly 700 donors and used that subset as a discovery cohort. General findings and caveats noted by the study authors: Sequencing depth was assumed to be roughly uniform across donors in the presence/absence analyses, though that assumption may not hold. A further reported finding was that TCR beta sequences accurately predicted the HLA-A and HLA-B alleles for most subjects in the first cohort. Cytomegalovirus status was reported to be diagnosed by the classifier with high specificity and sensitivity in both the original and validation cohorts. It was suggested by the authors that the approach could potentially be generalized to other disease states and immunological phenotypes. A cluster of highly shared sequence variants was judged likely to represent a technical artifact of the sequencing pipeline. Strong co-occurrence of HLA alleles, especially DR and DQ, made assigning TCR associations to individual alleles difficult. Most TCR sequences were seen in very few donors, while some public TCRs were found in many individuals. At a false discovery rate of 0.05, a later analysis linked under 20,000 TCR beta sequences to specific HLA alleles. In vitro tests confirmed that a few of the cytomegalovirus-associated TCR beta chains recognize cytomegalovirus antigens. Because HLA typing was unavailable for some donors at each locus, only the typed subset was used in association tests. In a later analysis, HLA-associated TCR beta chains were found to be more clonally expanded and to have lower generation probabilities than equally common non-associated chains. According to a later analysis, parvovirus B19, influenza, CMV and Epstein-Barr virus appeared linked to several top co-occurrence clusters. CMV serostatus was the only immune exposure information available for the cohort. A later analysis found that most CMV-associated TCR beta chains appeared HLA-restricted, with HLA associations seemingly driven largely by CMV exposure. Linkage disequilibrium might explain the correlated functional status among segregating V segments, but an unknown experimental factor could not be excluded. Because counts were too low, seventeen rarely observed V segments, including chromosome 9 orphons, were excluded from the earlier analysis of several hundred of the donors. Only TCR beta chains were sequenced in this cohort, and the absence of alpha or paired-chain data limited detectable features. Broadly in line with IMGT annotations, most TCR beta V segments showed up in productive rearrangements about 87% or about 30% of the time in an earlier analysis of 450 to 750 of the donors. In a later genetic analysis, a missense DCLRE1C variant was associated with V-gene and J-gene trimming of TCR beta chains, and the association was replicated in an independent cohort. The 87-base-pair reads could not distinguish some IMGT-functional V segments, including TRBV6-2 and TRBV6-3, so those segments were excluded. In the study, around 150 TCR beta chains were listed as associated with cytomegalovirus. Compared with the roughly 700-donor mean, donors in an Asian-associated ancestry cluster had fewer N-insertions in productive TCRs, according to a later genetic analysis. A later analysis found that TCR association rates varied across HLA loci, with DRB1 alleles showing the most associated TCRs and HLA-C alleles the fewest.

Library preparation employed the immunoSEQ multiplex PCR assay. A mixture of 60 forward primers for TCR Vbeta segments and 13 reverse primers for TCR Jbeta segments was used in the multiplex PCR. The CDR3 region of rearranged TCR beta genes was amplified from genomic DNA by a multiplex PCR assay. The Illumina HiSeq System was used to sequence the amplified TCR beta libraries as 87-base-pair reads. Per the authors' processing: A later analysis counted around 72 million unique TCR beta chains across the 550 to 700 repertoires, and some 12 million of these chains were shared by at least two donors. A nearest-neighbor algorithm error-corrected the raw reads and collapsed the reads into unique sequences, merging closely related sequences to remove PCR and sequencing errors. To assign V, D and J gene segments, CDR3 sequences were aligned to IMGT reference sequences. For a sequence to be retained, a match of at least six nucleotides to both a V gene segment and a J gene segment was required. Rearrangements were called productive when the CDR3 lacked stop codons and stayed in frame with V and J; all others were non-productive. CDR3 was defined by IMGT convention, running from the second conserved V-encoded cysteine to the conserved J-encoded phenylalanine. The earlier analysis of about 560 of the donors excluded any sequence lacking an unambiguous match to a single V gene segment. In an earlier analysis of around 590 of the donors, a V segment was called functional when productive rearrangements were above 56.7%, and segregating when the standard deviation between donors exceeded 5%. A statistical classification framework was built for diagnosing cytomegalovirus status from the catalog of TCR beta chain sequences. In a later analysis, V and J genes were assigned by comparing TCR nucleotide sequences against IMGT/GENE-DB human TR gene sequences. In a later analysis, CDR3 sequences and most-parsimonious VDJ recombination scenarios were assigned using the TCRdist pipeline. A later analysis defined each TCR beta chain by its CDR3 amino acid sequence plus V-gene family, and excluded reads lacking a unique V-gene family. A later analysis removed several hundred highly shared, low-generation-probability nucleotide sequences to deal with suspected cross-contamination and a sequencing artifact. For each public chain, a later analysis derived a clonal expansion index from normalized ranks of inferred template counts within each repertoire. Generation probabilities in a later analysis came from a VDJ recombination model fitted to out-of-frame rearrangements, and those results were checked against IGoR. In a later analysis, hypergeometric tests were used to score TCR-TCR, TCR-HLA and TCR-CMV co-occurrence, with a repertoire-size bias correction applied to TCR pairs. A later analysis estimated false discovery rates by permuting HLA or CMV assignments 20 times. A later analysis grouped co-occurring TCRs with DBSCAN, adding TCRdist sequence similarity when clustering within HLA-allele-positive subsets. Co-occurrence clustering excluded repertoires with fewer than 30,000 or more than 120,000 public chains, plus five with anomalous nucleotide sharing. TCRdb limited this immuneACCESS table to in-frame rearrangements with V and J called. A share of clones is missing; checked studies link under half to unresolved V genes, and the rest is unexplained. The V and J calls and the clone size are those of that table, but D and trimming were determined from the DNA. The sample table holds some 170,000 clones, of which about 80% were seen once. The ten largest account for roughly 9.3% of the sample.

The cohort comprised 550 to 700 healthy bone marrow donors. All cohort members were sampled while nominally healthy, although unrecorded immune exposures were likely present. The donor was CMV seropositive and belonged to the group of 250 to 300 seropositive cohort members. A peripheral blood sample was collected from each donor, and TCR beta sequencing was performed on peripheral blood mononuclear cells. The Qiagen DNeasy Blood Extraction Kit was used to extract genomic DNA from the blood cell samples. Sample: PBMCs. The clonotype originates from a man aged 18 to 29 in good health and CMV-seropositive. The rearranged segments are TRBV6-4 and TRBJ2-1, and TRBD1 matches 7 of the central bases. The nucleotide sequence reads TGTGCCAGCAGTGAGTCAGGGGGCTCCTACAATGAGCAGTTCTTC. Translated, this gives CASSESGGSYNEQFF.